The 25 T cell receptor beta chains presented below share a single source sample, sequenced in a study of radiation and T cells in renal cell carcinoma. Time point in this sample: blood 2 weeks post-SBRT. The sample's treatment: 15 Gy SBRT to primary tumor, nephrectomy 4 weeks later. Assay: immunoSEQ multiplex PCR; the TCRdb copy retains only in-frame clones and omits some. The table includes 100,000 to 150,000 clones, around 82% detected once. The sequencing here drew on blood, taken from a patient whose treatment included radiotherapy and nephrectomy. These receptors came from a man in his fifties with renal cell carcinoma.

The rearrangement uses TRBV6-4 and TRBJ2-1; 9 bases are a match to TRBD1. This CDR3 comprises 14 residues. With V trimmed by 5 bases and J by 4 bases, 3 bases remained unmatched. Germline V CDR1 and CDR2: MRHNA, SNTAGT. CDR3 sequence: CASSTGQGYNEQFF. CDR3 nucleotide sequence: TGTGCCAGCAGTACGGGACAGGGTTACAATGAGCAGTTCTTC.

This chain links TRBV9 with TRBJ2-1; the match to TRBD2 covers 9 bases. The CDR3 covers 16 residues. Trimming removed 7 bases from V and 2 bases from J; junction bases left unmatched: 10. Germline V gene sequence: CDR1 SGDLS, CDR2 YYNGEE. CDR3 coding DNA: TGTGCCAGCGCCATGGGCGGGGGGGCCCCCTACAATGAGCAGTTCTTC. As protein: CASAMGGGAPYNEQFF. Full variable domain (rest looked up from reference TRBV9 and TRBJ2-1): DSGVTQTPKHLITATGQRVTLRCSPRSGDLSVYWYQQSLDQGLQFLIQYYNGEERAKGNILERFSAQQFPDLHSELNLSSLELGDSALYFCASAMGGGAPYNEQFFGPGTRLTVL.

CDR3 sequence reads: CASSQADRDREQPQHF. In nucleotides, the CDR3 is TGCGCCAGCAGCCAGGCGGACAGGGATCGGGAACAGCCCCAGCATTTT. This chain uses TRBV4-1 with TRBJ1-5; TRBD1 matches at 8 bases. The length of the CDR3 is 16 residues. The V gene end was trimmed by 3 bases and the J gene end by 7 bases; junction bases not matched to a gene: 11. Per the germline V gene, CDR1 is MGHRA and CDR2 is YSYEKL.

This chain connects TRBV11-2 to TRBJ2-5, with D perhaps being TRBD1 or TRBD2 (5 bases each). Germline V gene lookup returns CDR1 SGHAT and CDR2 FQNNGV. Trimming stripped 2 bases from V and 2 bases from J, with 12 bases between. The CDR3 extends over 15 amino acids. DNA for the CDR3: TGTGCCAGCAGCTTAATTGGGACCGGGCAAGAGACCCAGTACTTC. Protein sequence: CASSLIGTGQETQYF.

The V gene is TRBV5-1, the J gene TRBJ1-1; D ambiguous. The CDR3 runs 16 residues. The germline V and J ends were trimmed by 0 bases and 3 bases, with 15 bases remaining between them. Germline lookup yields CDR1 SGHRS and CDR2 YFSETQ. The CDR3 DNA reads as TGCGCCAGCAGCTTGGAAATCGGACCTGGTTACACTGAAGCTTTCTTT. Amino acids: CASSLEIGPGYTEAFF.

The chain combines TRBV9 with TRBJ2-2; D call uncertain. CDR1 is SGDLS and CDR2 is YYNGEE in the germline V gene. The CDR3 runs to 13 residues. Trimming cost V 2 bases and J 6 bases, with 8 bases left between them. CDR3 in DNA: TGTGCCAGCAGCGTGAGGCACCCCGGGGAGCTGTTTTTT. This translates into CASSVRHPGELFF. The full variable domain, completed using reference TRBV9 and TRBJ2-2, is DSGVTQTPKHLITATGQRVTLRCSPRSGDLSVYWYQQSLDQGLQFLIQYYNGEERAKGNILERFSAQQFPDLHSELNLSSLELGDSALYFCASSVRHPGELFFGEGSRLTVL.

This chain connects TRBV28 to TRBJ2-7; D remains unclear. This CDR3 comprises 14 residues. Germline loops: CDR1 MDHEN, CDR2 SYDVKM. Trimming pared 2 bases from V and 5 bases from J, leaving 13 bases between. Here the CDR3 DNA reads TGTGCCAGCAGTTTAAATCGAGGCTTCGACGAGCAGTACTTC. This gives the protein CASSLNRGFDEQYF.

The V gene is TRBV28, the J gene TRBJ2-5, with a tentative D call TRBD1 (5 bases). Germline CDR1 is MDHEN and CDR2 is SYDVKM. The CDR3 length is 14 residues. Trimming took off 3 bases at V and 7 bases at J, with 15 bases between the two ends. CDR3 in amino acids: CASSFVTTQGTQYF. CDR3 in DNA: TGTGCCAGCAGTTTTGTGACGACCCAGGGGACCCAGTACTTC.

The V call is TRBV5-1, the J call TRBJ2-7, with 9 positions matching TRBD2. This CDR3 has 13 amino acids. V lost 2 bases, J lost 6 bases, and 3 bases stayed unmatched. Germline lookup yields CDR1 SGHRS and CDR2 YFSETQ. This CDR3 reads CASSFETSGEQYF. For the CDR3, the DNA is TGCGCCAGCAGCTTCGAGACTAGCGGCGAGCAGTACTTC.

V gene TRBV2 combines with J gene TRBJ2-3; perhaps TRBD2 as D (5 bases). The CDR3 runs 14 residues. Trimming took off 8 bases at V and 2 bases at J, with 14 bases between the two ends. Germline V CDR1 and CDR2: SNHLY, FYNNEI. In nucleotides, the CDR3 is TGTGCCAGCGTCGGAGGAGGATACACAGATACGCAGTATTTT. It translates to CASVGGGYTDTQYF.

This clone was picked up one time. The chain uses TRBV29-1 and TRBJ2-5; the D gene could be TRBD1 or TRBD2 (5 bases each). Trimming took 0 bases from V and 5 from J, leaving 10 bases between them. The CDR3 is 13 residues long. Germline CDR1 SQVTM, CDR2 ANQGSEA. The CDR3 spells CSVEDGGWETQYF. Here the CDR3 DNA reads TGCAGCGTTGAAGATGGGGGATGGGAGACCCAGTACTTC.

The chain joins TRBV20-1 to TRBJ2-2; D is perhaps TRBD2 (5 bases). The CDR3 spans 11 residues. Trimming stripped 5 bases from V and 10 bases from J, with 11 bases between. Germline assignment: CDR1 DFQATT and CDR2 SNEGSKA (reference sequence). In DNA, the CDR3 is TGCAGTGCTCCCGGGATTGAGGAGCTGTTTTTT. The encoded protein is CSAPGIEELFF.

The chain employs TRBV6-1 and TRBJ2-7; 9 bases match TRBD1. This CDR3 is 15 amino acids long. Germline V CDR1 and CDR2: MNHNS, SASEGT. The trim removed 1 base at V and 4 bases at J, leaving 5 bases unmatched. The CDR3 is CASSEGGTGNYEQYF. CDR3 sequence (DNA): TGTGCCAGCAGTGAAGGGGGGACAGGGAATTACGAGCAGTACTTC.

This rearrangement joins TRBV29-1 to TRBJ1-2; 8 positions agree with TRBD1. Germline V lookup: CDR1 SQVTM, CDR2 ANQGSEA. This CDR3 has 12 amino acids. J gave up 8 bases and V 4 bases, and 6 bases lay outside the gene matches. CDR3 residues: CSVVETGEGYTF. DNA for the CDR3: TGCAGCGTTGTTGAGACAGGGGAGGGCTACACCTTC.

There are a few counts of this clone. The CDR3 loop reads CASSHYLGGWTEAFF. Here the CDR3 DNA reads TGTGCCAGTAGTCATTACCTCGGGGGGTGGACTGAAGCTTTCTTT. The J gene is TRBJ1-1, the V gene TRBV19, with D possibly matching TRBD1 (5 bases). CDR3 length: 15 amino acids. Germline loops: CDR1 LNHDA, CDR2 SQIVND (reference sequence). Trimming cost V 5 bases and J 5 bases, with 18 bases left between them.

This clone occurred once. In nucleotides, the CDR3 is TGCGCCAGCAGCTCGGGGCGGGAGGGCCAGACCGGGGAGCTGTTTTTT. Amino acid sequence: CASSSGREGQTGELFF. The gene calls are TRBV5-1 and TRBJ2-2; TRBD2 matches at 9 bases. The germline gives CDR1 SGHRS, CDR2 YFSETQ. CDR3 size: 16 residues. With 3 bases clipped from V and 5 bases from J, the junction kept 8 bases outside the gene matches.

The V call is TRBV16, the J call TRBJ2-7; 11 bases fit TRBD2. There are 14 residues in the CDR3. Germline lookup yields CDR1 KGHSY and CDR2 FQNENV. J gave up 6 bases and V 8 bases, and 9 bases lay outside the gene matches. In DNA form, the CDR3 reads TGTGCCAGCTTGGGTAGCGGGAGGGCCACCGAGCAGTACTTC. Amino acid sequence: CASLGSGRATEQYF.

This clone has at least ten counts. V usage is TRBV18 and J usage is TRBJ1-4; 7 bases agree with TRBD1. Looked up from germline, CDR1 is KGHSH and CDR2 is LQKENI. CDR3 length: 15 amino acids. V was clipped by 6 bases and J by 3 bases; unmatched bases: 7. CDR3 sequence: CASSRDRVANEKLFF. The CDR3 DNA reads TGTGCCAGCTCCCGAGACAGGGTAGCTAATGAAAAACTGTTTTTT.

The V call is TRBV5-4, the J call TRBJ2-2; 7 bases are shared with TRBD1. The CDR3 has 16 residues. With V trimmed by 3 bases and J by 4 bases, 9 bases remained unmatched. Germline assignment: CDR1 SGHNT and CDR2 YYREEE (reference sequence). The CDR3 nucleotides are TGTGCCAGCAGCTGGGGTTCGGCAGGGGGCACCGGGGAGCTGTTTTTT. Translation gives CASSWGSAGGTGELFF.

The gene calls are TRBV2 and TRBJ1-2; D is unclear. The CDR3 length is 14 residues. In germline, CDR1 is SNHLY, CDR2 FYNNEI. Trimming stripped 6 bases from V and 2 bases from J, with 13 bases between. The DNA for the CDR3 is TGTGCCAGCAGCGGAAGGACCAAGAACTATGGCTACACCTTC. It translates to CASSGRTKNYGYTF.

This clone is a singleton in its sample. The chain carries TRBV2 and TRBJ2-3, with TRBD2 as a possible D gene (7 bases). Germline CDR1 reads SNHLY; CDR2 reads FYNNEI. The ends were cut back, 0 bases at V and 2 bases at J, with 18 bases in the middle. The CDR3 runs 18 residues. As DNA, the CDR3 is TGTGCCAGCAGTGAAGCGGGGGGGCTAGCGGAAGCCACAGATACGCAGTATTTT. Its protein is CASSEAGGLAEATDTQYF.

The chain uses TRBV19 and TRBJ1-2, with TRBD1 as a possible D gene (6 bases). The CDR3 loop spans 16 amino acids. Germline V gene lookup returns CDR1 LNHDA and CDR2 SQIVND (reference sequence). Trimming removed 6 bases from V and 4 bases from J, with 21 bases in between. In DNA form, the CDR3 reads TGTGCCAGTAGGAGGGGGAGTAAGGGGGAATCCTATGGCTACACCTTC. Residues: CASRRGSKGESYGYTF.

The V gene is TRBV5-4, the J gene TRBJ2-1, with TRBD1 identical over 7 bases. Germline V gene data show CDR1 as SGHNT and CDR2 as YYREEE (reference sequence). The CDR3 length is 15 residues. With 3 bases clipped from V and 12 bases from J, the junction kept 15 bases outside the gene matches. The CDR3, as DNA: TGTGCCAGCAGCTCCGGACAGGATGGGCTAGGAGGGCAGTTCTTC. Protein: CASSSGQDGLGGQFF. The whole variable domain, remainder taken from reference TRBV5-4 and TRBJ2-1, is ETGVTQSPTHLIKTRGQQVTLRCSSQSGHNTVSWYQQALGQGPQFIFQYYREEENGRGNFPPRFSGLQFPNYSSELNVNALELDDSALYLCASSSGQDGLGGQFFGPGTRLTVL.

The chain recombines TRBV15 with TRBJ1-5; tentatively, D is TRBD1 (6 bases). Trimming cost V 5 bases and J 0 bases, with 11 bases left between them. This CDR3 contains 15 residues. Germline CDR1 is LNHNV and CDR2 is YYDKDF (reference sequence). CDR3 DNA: TGTGCCACCAGCGATGGACAGATTAGCAATCAGCCCCAGCATTTT. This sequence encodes CATSDGQISNQPQHF. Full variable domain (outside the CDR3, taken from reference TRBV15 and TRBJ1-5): DAMVIQNPRYQVTQFGKPVTLSCSQTLNHNVMYWYQQKSSQAPKLLFHYYDKDFNNEADTPDNFQSRRPNTSFCFLDIRSPGLGDTAMYLCATSDGQISNQPQHFGDGTRLSIL.

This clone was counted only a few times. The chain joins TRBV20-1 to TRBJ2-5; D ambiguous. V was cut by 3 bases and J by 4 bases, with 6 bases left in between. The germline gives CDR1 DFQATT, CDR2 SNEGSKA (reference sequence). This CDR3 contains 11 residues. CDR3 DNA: TGCAGTGCTAGCTATCGAGAGACCCAGTACTTC. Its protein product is CSASYRETQYF.